This T cell receptor beta chain came from a study of T-cell reconstitution after alpha-beta-depleted transplantation in children. At least ten counts were recorded for this clonotype. Researchers prepared the TCRbeta library using unique molecular identifiers, the study reports. TCRdb passed the PCR reads through MiXCR, listing each CDR3 protein once. The sample lists 640,000 or so distinct CDR3 sequences, roughly 17% occurring once. This specimen was PBMCs from the stem cell graft donor, taken from the stem cell graft. This sequence originates from a human donor who donated a stem cell graft to a child with acute myeloid leukemia.

The CDR3 is CASRHSTYGYTF. The CDR3 DNA reads TGTGCCAGCAGGCACTCTACTTATGGCTACACCTTC. The chain joins TRBV6-5 to TRBJ1-2, with D hard to call. This CDR3 is built from 12 residues. The germline V gene has CDR1 MNHEY and CDR2 SVGAGI. V dropped 6 bases and J dropped 5 bases, with 10 bases sitting between them.